A single sample gave rise to the 14 T cell receptor beta chains below, sequenced in a study of cytomegalovirus exposure and HLA in healthy donors. Measured with immunoSEQ multiplex PCR; TCRdb has only the in-frame clones, and not every one. The sample consists of around 300,000 clones, approximately 88% of them appearing once. Material: PBMCs. Source of these receptors: a young man in good health and CMV-seronegative.

This chain links TRBV2 with TRBJ1-6, with TRBD1 identical over 8 bases. Unmatched junction bases numbered 8, after V lost 6 bases and J lost 7 bases. CDR3 length: 15 residues. Germline V CDR1 and CDR2: SNHLY, FYNNEI. This CDR3 reads CASSRGQGSNSPLHF. The DNA of the CDR3 is TGTGCCAGCAGCAGAGGACAGGGTTCAAATTCACCCCTCCACTTT.

The chain couples TRBV6-6 to TRBJ1-5, with a weak D call TRBD1 (5 bases). From germline, CDR1 is MNHNY and CDR2 SVGAGI (reference sequence). The V and J ends lost 5 bases and 6 bases respectively, with 11 bases between them. The CDR3 length is 13 residues. The CDR3 reads CASSGDFSQPQHF. The CDR3 coding sequence is TGTGCCAGCAGTGGGGACTTCAGTCAGCCCCAGCATTTT.

The J gene is TRBJ2-5, the V gene TRBV9; 8 nucleotides align to TRBD1. The CDR3 contains 16 residues. The ends lost 4 bases at V and 1 base at J; junction bases unmatched: 9. Per germline, CDR1 SGDLS and CDR2 YYNGEE. CDR3 DNA sequence: TGTGCCAGCAGCTTCAGGACAGGGTCGGCCCAAGAGACCCAGTACTTC. It yields the protein CASSFRTGSAQETQYF.

The rearrangement links TRBV14 to TRBJ1-5; no definite D call. Germline V gene data show CDR1 as SGHDN and CDR2 as FVKESK. The V gene lost 0 bases and the J gene lost 5 bases, with 5 bases spanning the gap. There are 13 residues in the CDR3. CDR3 coding DNA: TGTGCCAGCAGCCAAGACGGTTATCAGCCCCAGCATTTT. As protein: CASSQDGYQPQHF. Full variable domain (outside the CDR3, taken from reference TRBV14 and TRBJ1-5): EAGVTQFPSHSVIEKGQTVTLRCDPISGHDNLYWYRRVMGKEIKFLLHFVKESKQDESGMPNNRFLAERTGGTYSTLKVQPAELEDSGVYFCASSQDGYQPQHFGDGTRLSIL.

This sequence joins TRBV7-9 and TRBJ2-3, with TRBD1 matching over 7 bases. The CDR3 runs to 14 residues. Germline V gives CDR1 SEHNR, CDR2 FQNEAQ (reference sequence). V lost 6 bases and J lost 2; bases outside the gene matches: 5. The CDR3 sequence is CASRKGQNTDTQYF. The CDR3, as DNA: TGTGCCAGCAGGAAGGGACAGAACACAGATACGCAGTATTTT.

CDR3 sequence (DNA): TGTGCCAGCAGCTTACTTACCCAGCGAAGCGCCTACGAGCAGTACTTC. It encodes CASSLLTQRSAYEQYF. The chain recombines TRBV11-2 with TRBJ2-7; D is ambiguous. Germline lookup yields CDR1 SGHAT and CDR2 FQNNGV. V shed 2 bases and J shed 2 bases, with 16 bases lying between them. CDR3 size: 16 residues.

The chain employs TRBV6-1 and TRBJ2-5, with TRBD1 matching 11 bases. The trim removed 7 bases at V and 5 bases at J, leaving 6 bases unmatched. CDR3 length: 14 amino acids. Germline values: CDR1 MNHNS, CDR2 SASEGT. The CDR3 region has the DNA TGTGCCAGCAACCTGGACAGGGGGCAGGAGACCCAGTACTTC. This codes for CASNLDRGQETQYF.

This sequence joins TRBV5-6 and TRBJ2-2, with D tentatively TRBD1 (6 bases). Germline assignment: CDR1 SGHDT and CDR2 YYEEEE. The ends were cut back, 1 base at V and 2 bases at J, with 12 bases in the middle. The CDR3 is 16 amino acids. CDR3 sequence: CASSLLRQANTGELFF. CDR3 bases: TGTGCCAGCAGCTTGTTAAGACAGGCCAACACCGGGGAGCTGTTTTTT.

The chain employs TRBV23-1 and TRBJ2-5, with D possibly TRBD1 on 6 matching bases. TRBV23-1 counts as an open reading frame of uncertain function. The CDR3 runs 14 residues. V was trimmed by 6 bases and J by 9 bases, leaving 20 bases between them. CDR3 region: CASSRHRVDVAQYF. CDR3 coding DNA: TGCGCCAGCAGCCGACACAGGGTGGATGTTGCCCAGTACTTC.

In this sample, this clone turned up a few times. The rearrangement uses TRBV20-1 and TRBJ1-1, with D unclear. Looked up from germline, CDR1 is DFQATT and CDR2 is SNEGSKA (reference sequence). This CDR3 region has 11 residues. V lost 6 bases and J lost 11, with 16 bases in between. CDR3 DNA sequence: TGCAGTGCCCCGAGGGTGGGAGACGCTTTCTTT. Translation: CSAPRVGDAFF.

The chain recombines TRBV9 with TRBJ2-3; tentatively, D is TRBD1 (6 bases). Germline lookup yields CDR1 SGDLS and CDR2 YYNGEE. This CDR3 comprises 16 residues. Trimming pared 3 bases from V and 5 bases from J, leaving 19 bases between. The CDR3 protein is CASSGGWTAIIDTQYF. The CDR3 nucleotides are TGTGCCAGCAGCGGGGGTTGGACAGCAATCATAGATACGCAGTATTTT.

The rearrangement joins TRBV10-3 to TRBJ1-2, with 7 bases lining up with TRBD1. The length of the CDR3 is 18 residues. With V trimmed by 2 bases and J by 0 bases, 12 bases remained unmatched. CDR1 and CDR2 (germline): ENHRY, SYGVKD. The CDR3 spells CAISETDTSTGANYGYTF. The CDR3 DNA reads as TGTGCCATCAGTGAGACCGATACTTCAACAGGGGCTAACTATGGCTACACCTTC.

This chain joins TRBV2 and TRBJ2-6; D ambiguous. CDR3 length: 15 amino acids. CDR1 is SNHLY, CDR2 FYNNEI, per germline. The germline V and J ends were trimmed by 2 bases and 5 bases, with 10 bases remaining between them. The CDR3 DNA sequence: TGTGCCAGCAGTGAACACGAGAGGTGGGCCAACGTCCTGACTTTC. It is translated as CASSEHERWANVLTF.

This chain links TRBV27 with TRBJ1-1, with TRBD1 matching 7 bases. From germline, CDR1 is MNHEY and CDR2 SMNVEV (reference sequence). J gave up 5 bases and V 5 bases, and 11 bases lay outside the gene matches. The CDR3 has 15 residues. CDR3 sequence (DNA): TGTGCCAGCAGTCTCAAGACAGGGATCGGTACTGAAGCTTTCTTT. Translated, it gives CASSLKTGIGTEAFF.